This T cell receptor beta chain was sequenced during a study of T cell repertoires in cytomegalovirus infection. TCRdb ran MiXCR on the reads and lists one entry per CDR3 protein. The data contain about 140,000 distinct CDR3 sequences, roughly a third of them singletons. Trimming cost V 2 bases and J 3 bases, with 8 bases left between them. The CDR3 sequence is 14 residues long. Germline V lookup: CDR1 MDHEN, CDR2 SYDVKM. For this clonotype: What it binds is unknown.

V usage is TRBV28 and J usage is TRBJ1-3; possible D gene TRBD1, 5 bases. Sequencing used CD8+ T cells from cultured PBMCs, obtained from culture after CMV antigen stimulation. The clonotype was recovered from a human donor in good health (CMV status not recorded). Some clones in this sample may be carry-over from other donors' samples. CDR3 residues: CASSLEGSGNTIYF. The DNA for the CDR3 is TGTGCCAGCAGTTTAGAGGGGAGTGGAAACACCATATATTTT.